The 21 T cell receptor beta chains in this list originate from one sample, sequenced in a study of neoadjuvant anti-PD-1 for oral cavity cancer. Time point denoted: after neoadjuvant nivolumab, at surgical resection. The assay was immunoSEQ multiplex PCR, and TCRdb's table has in-frame clones only and misses some. Among about 24,000 clones listed, approximately 26% were seen once. The specimen was tumor tissue, collected after nivolumab (anti-PD-1) treatment. The source of these receptors is a person between 35 and 79 years old with oral cavity squamous cell carcinoma.

This sequence joins TRBV5-8 and TRBJ2-7; tentatively, D is TRBD1 (6 bases). Germline V gives CDR1 SGHTS, CDR2 YDEGEE. Trimming took 1 base from V and 4 from J, leaving 6 bases between them. The CDR3 is 12 amino acids. In DNA form, the CDR3 reads TGTGCCAGCAGCTTGACAGGGTACGAGCAGTACTTC. Translated, it gives CASSLTGYEQYF.

This clone was detected a few times. The chain couples TRBV15 to TRBJ1-2; D is unclear. This CDR3 contains 13 residues. The V gene's germline CDR1 is LNHNV and CDR2 YYDKDF (reference sequence). Trimming cost V 4 bases and J 8 bases, with 14 bases left between them. This chain's CDR3 is CATSIRTAQGYTF. In DNA, the CDR3 is TGTGCCACCAGCATCCGGACGGCACAGGGCTACACCTTC. Based on the CDR3 plus reference TRBV15 and TRBJ1-2, the full variable domain is DAMVIQNPRYQVTQFGKPVTLSCSQTLNHNVMYWYQQKSSQAPKLLFHYYDKDFNNEADTPDNFQSRRPNTSFCFLDIRSPGLGDTAMYLCATSIRTAQGYTFGSGTRLTVV.

This chain joins TRBV19 and TRBJ2-5, with D maybe TRBD2 (5 bases). The CDR3 is made up of 15 amino acids. V was trimmed by 1 base and J by 2 bases, leaving 11 bases between them. CDR1 LNHDA and CDR2 SQIVND come from the germline V gene (reference sequence). CDR3 DNA: TGTGCCAGTAGTATAGGGGGTAGCGAGCAAGAGACCCAGTACTTC. As protein: CASSIGGSEQETQYF.

This chain links TRBV28 with TRBJ2-1; D possibly uses TRBD1 or TRBD2 (5 bases each). Germline V CDR1 and CDR2: MDHEN, SYDVKM. This CDR3 comprises 14 residues. V lost 11 bases, J lost 0 bases, and 14 bases lay in between. The CDR3 loop is CASKGRPSYNEQFF. The CDR3 nucleotides are TGTGCCTCTAAGGGACGACCCTCCTACAATGAGCAGTTCTTC.

The V and J genes are TRBV19 and TRBJ1-5; perhaps TRBD1 as D (6 bases). V dropped 3 bases and J dropped 7 bases, with 22 bases sitting between them. The CDR3 is 17 amino acids. Germline CDR1 LNHDA, CDR2 SQIVND (reference sequence). The CDR3 DNA follows: TGTGCCAGTAGTATCACAGGGCTGGGTGTGCGAAGCCAGCCCCAGCATTTT. Residues: CASSITGLGVRSQPQHF.

This clone was observed a handful of times. This chain connects TRBV5-5 to TRBJ2-2; D may be TRBD2 (6 bases). The V gene lost 1 base and the J gene lost 3 bases, with 16 bases spanning the gap. The CDR3 length is 17 residues. The germline gives CDR1 SGHKS, CDR2 YYEKEE (reference sequence). CDR3 sequence: CASSLWPRGMDTGELFF. The CDR3 DNA sequence: TGTGCCAGCAGCTTGTGGCCGCGGGGAATGGACACCGGGGAGCTGTTTTTT.

The chain employs TRBV6-5 and TRBJ1-2; the D is unclear. The germline V and J ends were trimmed by 6 bases and 1 base, with 3 bases remaining between them. The CDR3 has 11 residues. Germline assignment: CDR1 MNHEY and CDR2 SVGAGI. The DNA for the CDR3 is TGTGCCAGCAGAGATAACTATGGCTACACCTTC. It codes for CASRDNYGYTF.

The chain joins TRBV4-2 to TRBJ1-4; D call uncertain. Per germline, CDR1 LGHNA and CDR2 YNFKEQ. The ends were cut back, 1 base at V and 4 bases at J, with 4 bases in the middle. This CDR3 spans 13 amino acids. The CDR3 nucleotides are TGTGCCAGCAGCCAAGGAGATAATGAAAAACTGTTTTTT. The encoded protein is CASSQGDNEKLFF.

V usage is TRBV9 and J usage is TRBJ2-1; 7 bases are shared with TRBD1. The CDR3 consists of 14 residues. V shed 6 bases, J shed 6 bases, and the junction held 9 bases outside the gene matches. Germline lookup yields CDR1 SGDLS and CDR2 YYNGEE. CDR3: CASNRAGGRNEQFF. The CDR3 nucleotides read TGTGCCAGCAATCGGGCAGGGGGACGCAATGAGCAGTTCTTC.

CDR3 DNA: TGTGCCAGCAGAGTCAGCGGGGCCAATGAGCAGTTCTTC. As protein: CASRVSGANEQFF. The rearrangement joins TRBV6-5 to TRBJ2-1; TRBD2 aligns across 7 bases. CDR1 is MNHEY, CDR2 SVGAGI, per germline. The CDR3 covers 13 residues. V dropped 6 bases and J dropped 6; count of bases not matched to a gene: 5.

In this sample, this clone turned up a few times. This sequence joins TRBV18 and TRBJ1-1; D gene unclear. CDR1 and CDR2 (germline): KGHSH, LQKENI. The V gene lost 1 base and the J gene lost 4 bases, with 19 bases spanning the gap. The CDR3 covers 17 residues. CDR3: CASSPRSGGRQTTEAFF. CDR3 nucleotide sequence: TGTGCCAGCTCACCACGCAGCGGCGGCAGGCAAACCACTGAAGCTTTCTTT.

The J gene is TRBJ2-3, the V gene TRBV30; D is possibly TRBD2 (6 bases). The CDR3 has 13 amino acids. With 0 bases removed from V and 6 bases from J, the gap between germline ends came to 10 bases. Germline CDR1 and CDR2: GTSNPN and SVGIG (reference sequence). The CDR3: CAWSVRGGDTQYF. The CDR3 DNA reads TGTGCCTGGAGTGTACGAGGAGGGGATACGCAGTATTTT.

This clone appeared a few times. The chain combines TRBV7-8 with TRBJ2-6, with D possibly TRBD1 on 5 matching bases. The CDR3 sequence is 17 residues long. In germline, CDR1 is SGHVS, CDR2 FQNEAQ. V lost 0 bases to trimming and J lost 0 bases, with 9 bases between them. CDR3 loop: CASSLAPRGSGANVLTF. DNA for the CDR3: TGTGCCAGCAGCTTAGCCCCTAGGGGCTCTGGGGCCAACGTCCTGACTTTC.

This clone showed up just a few times. The rearrangement uses TRBV4-1 and TRBJ2-1, with TRBD1 as a possible D gene (6 bases). The length of the CDR3 is 15 residues. Looked up from germline, CDR1 is MGHRA and CDR2 is YSYEKL. Trimming cost V 0 bases and J 8 bases, with 14 bases left between them. CDR3 residues: CASSQEQQGWDEQFF. The DNA of the CDR3 is TGCGCCAGCAGCCAAGAGCAACAGGGTTGGGATGAGCAGTTCTTC.

The chain has TRBV7-3 and TRBJ1-2, with unresolved D. Germline V gene data show CDR1 as SGHTA and CDR2 as FQGTGA. V was pared by 3 bases and J by 8 bases, with 13 bases between. The CDR3 consists of 13 residues. In DNA form, the CDR3 reads TGTGCCAGCAGCTTCGACTCAAACGGGGGCTACACCTTC. Translation: CASSFDSNGGYTF.

This chain joins TRBV5-6 and TRBJ1-2; D may be TRBD1 (6 bases). This CDR3 has 14 amino acids. Trimming pared 4 bases from V and 8 bases from J, leaving 18 bases between. Germline loops: CDR1 SGHDT, CDR2 YYEEEE. The CDR3 here is CASSPEGHPGGYTF. The CDR3 DNA reads TGTGCCAGCAGCCCCGAGGGACACCCCGGAGGCTACACCTTC.

This clone was counted only a few times. V gene TRBV21-1 combines with J gene TRBJ2-7. TRBV21-1 is reported as a pseudogene. The CDR3 length is 15 residues. The CDR3 DNA reads TGTGCCAGCAGCCTCCGGTTGGGCCCCTCGGGCGAGCAGTACTTC. This gives the protein CASSLRLGPSGEQYF.

This clone was picked up many times. This chain joins TRBV6-5 and TRBJ1-5; D is possibly TRBD1 (5 bases). The CDR3 is 14 amino acids. Trimming removed 4 bases from V and 6 bases from J, with 13 bases in between. Germline V lookup: CDR1 MNHEY, CDR2 SVGAGI. CDR3 DNA sequence: TGTGCCAGCAGTTCAGGGCAGGGCGGTCAGCCCCAGCATTTT. It yields the protein CASSSGQGGQPQHF.

The chain employs TRBV7-6 and TRBJ1-1; a weak D match, TRBD1 (6 bases). Germline V gene lookup returns CDR1 SGHVS and CDR2 FNYEAQ. This CDR3 has 14 residues. Trimming cost V 5 bases and J 1 base, with 11 bases left between them. The CDR3 sequence is CASSLQGTNTEAFF. The CDR3 DNA follows: TGTGCCAGCAGCCTACAGGGCACGAACACTGAAGCTTTCTTT.

This clone was recorded a few times. The CDR3 DNA sequence: TGTGCCAGCAGTTTATCCGACAGGGGGTCGGGAAACACCATATATTTT. This sequence encodes CASSLSDRGSGNTIYF. This chain links TRBV28 with TRBJ1-3, with 9 bases lining up with TRBD1. The germline gives CDR1 MDHEN, CDR2 SYDVKM. The CDR3 is made up of 16 amino acids. J gave up 4 bases and V 1 base, and 5 bases lay outside the gene matches.

V and J are TRBV11-1 and TRBJ2-5, with a possible D match to TRBD1 (6 bases). This CDR3 comprises 14 residues. The V gene lost 5 bases and the J gene lost 0 bases, with 10 bases spanning the gap. Germline V gene lookup returns CDR1 SGHAT and CDR2 FQDESV (reference sequence). The CDR3 region is CASSLDSYQETQYF. The CDR3 DNA sequence: TGTGCCAGCAGCCTGGACAGTTACCAAGAGACCCAGTACTTC.